This T cell receptor (beta chain) stems from a study of blood T cell repertoires in COVID-19. Study as a whole: The United States, Italy and Spain supplied acute and convalescent COVID-19 samples. PBMCs, B-cell-depleted T cells, or T cells provided the cDNA or gDNA that made up the material.

This clone was seen just once. In the authors' methods: Estimation of nucleated cell counts relied on the amplification of reference gene primers. Method: immunoSEQ multiplex PCR; TCRdb's copy keeps in-frame clones and lacks some. V, J and clone size are taken as reported in that table, and D and trimming were inferred from the DNA itself. The table lists approximately 200,000 clones, about 80% of them singletons. In germline, CDR1 is MNHEY, CDR2 SVGAGI. V lost 5 bases and J lost 1, with 12 bases in between. This CDR3 region has 15 residues. This chain links TRBV6-5 with TRBJ1-5; perhaps TRBD1 as D (6 bases). The sequencing sample was made of peripheral blood. This TCR was recovered from a woman aged 55-69 years with acute or convalescent COVID-19. In nucleotides, the CDR3 is TGTGCCAGCAGTCAAAGACAGGCAAGCAATCAGCCCCAGCATTTT. Its protein product is CASSQRQASNQPQHF.